This T cell receptor beta chain derives from a study of CD8 T cells in ankylosing spondylitis. Study-level findings and limits: A TCR beta motif made of 7 to 9 highly homologous variants seemed typical of ankylosing spondylitis blood. Earlier literature documents some of the motif variants in reactive arthritis synovial fluid and blood.

This clonotype was picked up many times. Its matching antigen is unknown. Per germline, CDR1 DFQATT and CDR2 SNEGSKA (reference sequence). The V gene end was trimmed by 6 bases and the J gene end by 7 bases; junction bases not matched to a gene: 12. This CDR3 region has 15 residues. TCRdb reprocessed the 5' RACE reads with MiXCR, giving one entry per CDR3 protein. The table has hundreds of thousands of distinct CDR3 sequences, roughly 10% seen once; the top ten hold under 0.6%. The TCR sequence derives from a male donor with ankylosing spondylitis. This chain uses TRBV20-1 with TRBJ2-1; the match to TRBD2 covers 10 bases. The sequenced sample consisted of blood, either unsorted or a sorted T cell fraction (not recorded which). CDR3 amino acids: CSASPSGRPGNEQFF. The DNA for the CDR3 is TGCAGTGCGAGCCCTAGCGGGAGACCTGGTAATGAGCAGTTCTTC.